This T cell receptor (beta chain) was identified in a study of cytomegalovirus exposure and HLA in healthy donors. Notes on the study in general: Most TCR sequences were uncommon, yet certain public TCRs appeared in many donors.

PCR amplification relied on 60 Vbeta primers (plus 13 Jbeta primers). Clones were sequenced by immunoSEQ multiplex PCR, and TCRdb holds only the in-frame ones, with some missing. The repertoire holds roughly 120,000 clones, with about four fifths as singletons. This clone was seen a handful of times. Its antigen is not identified. The sequenced material came from PBMCs. The receptor was derived from a woman aged 25 to 39 in good health and CMV-seronegative.

The DNA of the CDR3 is TGTGCCAGCACCCCCGGGCTAGCGGACTACAATGAGCAGTTCTTC. It yields the protein CASTPGLADYNEQFF. The rearrangement joins TRBV19 to TRBJ2-1; 7 positions match TRBD2. Unmatched junction bases numbered 11, after V lost 9 bases and J lost 3 bases. There are 15 residues in the CDR3. Germline-derived CDR1 and CDR2 are LNHDA and SQIVND (reference sequence).